The clone carrying this TCR beta chain showed up many times. These data come from a study of CD8+CD57+ T cells in acquired aplastic anemia. The use of genomic DNA as template underpinned the TCR beta VDJ and CDR3 profiling. MiXCR, run by TCRdb on the reads, gives a single entry per CDR3 protein. Of 150,000 to 200,000 distinct CDR3 sequences detected, 64% appear once; the ten largest clones hold 40% to 55%. V was trimmed by 5 bases and J by 0 bases, leaving 9 bases between them. Germline CDR1 LNHDA, CDR2 SQIVND (reference sequence). The CDR3 spans 14 residues. The sample taken for sequencing was sorted CD4+, CD8+, or CD8+CD57+ T cells (not recorded which) from PBMCs. V is TRBV19 and J is TRBJ2-3; TRBD2 might be the D (5 bases). This clonotype was obtained from a human donor with severe aplastic anemia or a healthy control (not recorded which). The CDR3 nucleotides read TGTGCCAGTAGTGATCCGGGGAGCACAGATACGCAGTATTTT. It translates to CASSDPGSTDTQYF.